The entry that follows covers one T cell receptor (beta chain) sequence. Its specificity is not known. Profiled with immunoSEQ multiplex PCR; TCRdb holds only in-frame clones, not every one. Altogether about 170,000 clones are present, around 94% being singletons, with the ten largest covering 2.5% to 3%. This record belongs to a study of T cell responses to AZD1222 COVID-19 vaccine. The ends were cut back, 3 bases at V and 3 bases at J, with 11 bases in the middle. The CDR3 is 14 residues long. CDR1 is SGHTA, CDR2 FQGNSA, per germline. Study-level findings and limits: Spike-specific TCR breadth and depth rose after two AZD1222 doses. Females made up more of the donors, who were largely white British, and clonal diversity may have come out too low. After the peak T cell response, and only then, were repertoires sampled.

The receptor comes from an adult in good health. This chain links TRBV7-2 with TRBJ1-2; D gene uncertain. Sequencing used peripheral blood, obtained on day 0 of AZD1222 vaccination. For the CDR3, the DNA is TGTGCCAGCAGCTTGACCGGGTCCTACTATGGCTACACCTTC. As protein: CASSLTGSYYGYTF.